This T cell receptor (beta chain) was profiled in a study of shared clonotypes between healthy human individuals. Study conclusions and caveats: Clonotypes which were not shared had lower generation probabilities than clonotypes that all four donors shared.

A remark on this clone: The antigen is not known.

Naive CD8 cells comprised CD45RO-negative, CCR7-positively selected cells, excluding terminally differentiated effector memory CD45RA+ cells. Using immunoSEQ multiplex PCR, the repertoire was profiled, and TCRdb retains in-frame clones only, with some absent. The repertoire holds around 1.9 million clones, with over 85% as singletons. The specimen was naive CD8+ T cells from PBMCs. This TCR was sampled from a young man in good health. Some clones in this sample may be carry-over from other donors' samples.

CDR3 nucleotides: TGTGCCAGCAGTTTTACGGGAGAAAGCAACGAGCAGTACTTC. Its protein is CASSFTGESNEQYF. The chain carries TRBV28 and TRBJ2-7, with D perhaps matching TRBD2 (6 bases). Per the germline V gene, CDR1 is MDHEN and CDR2 is SYDVKM. The CDR3 sequence is 14 residues long. V lost 3 bases and J 5 bases, leaving 14 bases between the germline ends.